The rows below give T cell receptor beta chains drawn from one sample of a study of control samples from healthy donors and cancer patients. TCRdb's table, derived via immunoSEQ multiplex PCR, lists solely in-frame clones and lacks some. The data show around 150,000 clones, about nine tenths seen once. Sequencing was performed on blood. These receptors came from a man aged 25 to 45 in good health. CDR3s include the opening cysteine and the closing phenylalanine or tryptophan. A D gene is named only where the DNA matches it firmly. Expanded clones are given a class, and other clones once, few, many or no size at all.

TRBJ2-3	TRBV4-3	-	-	CASSQEWDASTDTQYF	TGCGCCAGCAGCCAAGAATGGGATGCTAGCACAGATACGCAGTATTTT
TRBJ2-7	TRBV6-5	-	-	CASRVGGAPNEQYF	TGTGCCAGCAGGGTGGGGGGGGCGCCCAACGAGCAGTACTTC
TRBJ2-7	TRBV5-5	-	-	CASSFQGGPLYEQYF	TGTGCCAGCAGCTTCCAGGGGGGTCCCCTCTACGAGCAGTACTTC
TRBJ1-1	TRBV3-1/TRBV3-2	-	-	CASSRTLGTEAFF	TGTGCCAGCAGCCGGACCCTGGGGACTGAAGCTTTCTTT
TRBJ1-3	TRBV7-3	-	-	CASSPVLGNTIYF	TGTGCCAGCAGCCCAGTCCTTGGAAACACCATATATTTT
TRBJ2-1	TRBV4-1	-	TRBD2	CASSQELAEDNEQFF	TGCGCCAGCAGCCAAGAACTAGCGGAGGACAATGAGCAGTTCTTC
TRBJ2-3	TRBV11-1	-	-	CASSLAVSTDTQYF	TGTGCCAGCAGCTTAGCGGTCAGCACAGATACGCAGTATTTT
TRBJ2-1	TRBV6-4	-	TRBD2	CASPSGHSYNEQFF	TGTGCCAGCCCTAGCGGGCACTCCTACAATGAGCAGTTCTTC
TRBJ2-5	TRBV7-8	-	TRBD1	CASSFRGRLGETQYF	TGTGCCAGCAGCTTCAGGGGGCGATTGGGAGAGACCCAGTACTTC
TRBJ1-5	TRBV18	-	-	CASSPTVTDNQPQHF	TGTGCCAGCTCACCAACGGTAACAGACAATCAGCCCCAGCATTTT
TRBJ2-3	TRBV2	-	-	CASSEPTDTQYF	TGTGCCAGCAGTGAACCGACAGATACGCAGTATTTT
TRBJ2-7	TRBV6-5	few	-	CASSYLGSYEQYF	TGTGCCAGCAGTTACCTGGGTTCCTACGAGCAGTACTTC
TRBJ1-5	TRBV11-2	-	-	CASSLIYNQPQHF	TGTGCCAGCAGCTTAATTTACAATCAGCCCCAGCATTTT
TRBJ1-6	TRBV6-5	-	-	CASSYSGEYSPLHF	TGTGCCAGCAGTTACTCGGGGGAGTACTCACCCCTCCACTTT
TRBJ2-1	TRBV7-3	-	TRBD2	CASSLSGTSINEQFF	TGTGCCAGCAGCTTAAGTGGGACTAGCATCAATGAGCAGTTCTTC
TRBJ2-5	TRBV4-1	-	-	CASSQDPPQETQYF	TGCGCCAGCAGCCAAGATCCTCCACAAGAGACCCAGTACTTC
TRBJ2-5	TRBV30	-	-	CAGTGLTVRTQYF	TGTGCCGGAACGGGGTTAACCGTGAGGACCCAGTACTTC
TRBJ1-1	TRBV27	-	-	CASGLRGTEAFF	TGTGCCAGCGGACTCAGGGGAACTGAAGCTTTCTTT
TRBJ1-6	TRBV19	-	TRBD1	CASSNSGGNSPLHF	TGTGCCAGTAGTAACTCAGGGGGCAATTCACCCCTCCACTTT
TRBJ1-1	TRBV3-1/TRBV3-2	-	-	CASSRGGLNTEAFF	TGTGCCAGCAGCCGGGGGGGGCTGAACACTGAAGCTTTCTTT
TRBJ1-2	TRBV9	-	-	CASSVGPGNYGYTF	TGTGCCAGCAGCGTAGGGCCGGGTAACTATGGCTACACCTTC
TRBJ1-1	TRBV10-3	-	-	CAISESIGAHTEAFF	TGTGCCATCAGTGAGTCGATAGGGGCACACACTGAAGCTTTCTTT
TRBJ2-1	TRBV24-1	-	TRBD1	CATSDPPGQGEGDEQFF	TGTGCCACCAGTGATCCCCCGGGACAGGGGGAGGGTGATGAGCAGTTCTTC
TRBJ2-2	TRBV7-9	-	-	CASSRGRNTGELFF	TGTGCCAGCAGCCGGGGCAGGAACACCGGGGAGCTGTTTTTT
TRBJ1-2	TRBV5-6	-	TRBD1	CASSLKGARGYTF	TGTGCCAGCAGCTTGAAGGGGGCGCGGGGCTACACCTTC
TRBJ2-7	TRBV6-5	-	-	CASSYSTGVNEQYF	TGTGCCAGCAGTTACTCGACCGGGGTCAACGAGCAGTACTTC
TRBJ2-7	TRBV6-2/TRBV6-3	-	TRBD2	CASSYSASGSGYEQYF	TGTGCCAGCAGTTACTCGGCTAGCGGGAGTGGTTACGAGCAGTACTTC
TRBJ2-7	TRBV7-8	once	-	CASSFGQPLDEQYF	TGTGCCAGCAGCTTCGGACAGCCCCTGGACGAGCAGTACTTC
TRBJ1-2	TRBV24-1	-	-	CATSDPGQNYGYTF	TGTGCCACCAGTGACCCGGGACAAAACTATGGCTACACCTTC